Following are 19 T cell receptor beta chains from one sample sequenced in a study of blood T cell repertoires in COVID-19. The repertoire was sequenced with immunoSEQ multiplex PCR; TCRdb's copy has only in-frame clones and lacks some. The data hold roughly 240,000 clones, with roughly 85% observed a single time. Sequencing was carried out using PBMCs or T cells enriched from blood (not recorded which). The receptors come from a woman aged 40 to 50 who had been exposed to COVID-19.

The V and J genes are TRBV7-2 and TRBJ2-1; D is ambiguous. V gave up 0 bases and J gave up 8 bases, with 11 bases separating them. This CDR3 has 14 residues. Per germline, CDR1 SGHTA and CDR2 FQGNSA. The CDR3 is CASSLARQVHEQFF. In DNA form, the CDR3 reads TGTGCCAGCAGCTTAGCGAGGCAAGTCCATGAGCAGTTCTTC.

This clone was seen once. The V and J genes are TRBV7-2 and TRBJ2-7, with 9 bases identical to TRBD1. This CDR3 has 14 amino acids. The V and J ends lost 1 base and 4 bases, in that order; junction bases with no gene match: 2. CDR1 SGHTA and CDR2 FQGNSA come from the germline V gene. CDR3 bases: TGTGCCAGCAGCTTAGAACAGGGGGCATACGAGCAGTACTTC. Protein product: CASSLEQGAYEQYF. Combining the CDR3 with reference TRBV7-2 and TRBJ2-7 gives the whole variable domain GAGVSQSPSNKVTEKGKDVELRCDPISGHTALYWYRQSLGQGLEFLIYFQGNSAPDKSGLPSDRFSAERTGGSVSTLTIQRTQQEDSAVYLCASSLEQGAYEQYFGPGTRLTVT.

J is TRBJ1-2 and V is TRBV6-2 or TRBV6-3; 7 nucleotides align to TRBD1. This CDR3 contains 11 residues. Germline V gene sequence: CDR1 MNHEY, CDR2 SVGEGT. V shed 5 bases, J shed 7 bases, and the junction held 1 base outside the gene matches. The CDR3 is CASSHRGGYTF. The CDR3 nucleotides read TGTGCCAGCAGTCACAGGGGTGGCTACACCTTC.

The chain is built from TRBV4-3 and TRBJ1-6; perhaps TRBD1 as D (5 bases). The CDR3 contains 17 residues. The germline CDR1 and CDR2 sequences are LGHNA and YSLEER. Trimming left V 0 bases short and J 4 bases short, with 13 bases between. The CDR3 region is CASSQDPGKLYNSPLHF. The CDR3 DNA sequence: TGCGCCAGCAGCCAAGACCCAGGGAAGCTTTATAATTCACCCCTCCACTTT.

This clone came up once. This sequence joins TRBV19 and TRBJ1-6; TRBD1 might be the D (6 bases). The CDR3 extends over 15 amino acids. V lost 3 bases, J lost 6 bases, and 12 bases lay in between. Germline V gene lookup returns CDR1 LNHDA and CDR2 SQIVND (reference sequence). The CDR3 coding sequence is TGTGCCAGTAGTATCGGGGGGCCGTCTAATTCACCCCTCCACTTT. Translating it yields CASSIGGPSNSPLHF. Supplemented by reference TRBV19 and TRBJ1-6, the full variable domain reads DGGITQSPKYLFRKEGQNVTLSCEQNLNHDAMYWYRQDPGQGLRLIYYSQIVNDFQKGDIAEGYSVSREKKESFPLTVTSAQKNPTAFYLCASSIGGPSNSPLHFGNGTRLTVT.

This chain joins TRBV19 and TRBJ1-2, with D possibly being TRBD1 (5 bases). CDR3 length: 15 residues. Germline loops: CDR1 LNHDA, CDR2 SQIVND (reference sequence). V was shortened by 5 bases and J by 4 bases, with 17 bases between the two germline ends. This CDR3 is CASSDPGERSYGYTF. The CDR3 region has the DNA TGTGCCAGTAGTGACCCGGGGGAGCGGAGCTATGGCTACACCTTC.

Points on this clone: The same CDR3 arises from other DNA sequences in this sample as well. The chain combines TRBV2 with TRBJ2-5; 9 bases are shared with TRBD2. The CDR3 sequence is 16 residues long. V was pared by 1 base and J by 1 base, with 4 bases of the junction left unmatched. The germline CDR1 and CDR2 sequences are SNHLY and FYNNEI. The CDR3 sequence: CASSEGLAGSQETQYF. The CDR3 coding sequence is TGTGCCAGCAGTGAAGGGCTAGCGGGGTCCCAAGAGACCCAGTACTTC.

This chain joins TRBV28 and TRBJ1-1, with D hard to call. Germline V gene sequence: CDR1 MDHEN, CDR2 SYDVKM. Trimming took off 3 bases at V and 1 base at J, with 9 bases between the two ends. CDR3 size: 14 residues. The CDR3 sequence: CASSLAPPNTEAFF. CDR3 coding DNA: TGTGCCAGCAGTTTGGCACCCCCGAACACTGAAGCTTTCTTT.

The chain carries TRBV19 and TRBJ2-2, with D tentatively TRBD1 (6 bases). This CDR3 is 15 amino acids long. Trimming took off 7 bases at V and 4 bases at J, with 16 bases between the two ends. CDR1 LNHDA and CDR2 SQIVND come from the germline V gene (reference sequence). CDR3 in amino acids: CASTAIQGSTGELFF. In DNA, the CDR3 is TGTGCCAGTACCGCCATACAGGGTAGCACCGGGGAGCTGTTTTTT.

The chain uses TRBV7-9 and TRBJ1-1, with TRBD1 identical over 9 bases. The CDR3 is 15 residues long. Germline assignment: CDR1 SEHNR and CDR2 FQNEAQ (reference sequence). V shed 5 bases, J shed 5 bases, and the junction held 9 bases outside the gene matches. The CDR3 sequence: CASSPWAGQGTEAFF. The CDR3 DNA reads as TGTGCCAGCAGCCCGTGGGCAGGACAGGGGACTGAAGCTTTCTTT.

The genes are TRBV28 and TRBJ1-1, with 9 bases fitting TRBD1. Germline assignment: CDR1 MDHEN and CDR2 SYDVKM. With V trimmed by 6 bases and J by 8 bases, 13 bases remained unmatched. This CDR3 has 15 residues. The CDR3 loop reads CASSLTGGAWAEAFF. CDR3 nucleotides: TGTGCCAGCAGCCTAACAGGGGGCGCGTGGGCCGAAGCTTTCTTT.

The chain joins TRBV5-1 to TRBJ1-1; D may be TRBD1 (6 bases). The germline V gene encodes CDR1 SGHRS and CDR2 YFSETQ. The CDR3 extends over 14 amino acids. V dropped 4 bases and J dropped 4 bases, with 14 bases sitting between them. Here the CDR3 DNA reads TGCGCCAGCAGCAGCCACAGGGCGGGCACTGAAGCTTTCTTT. It codes for CASSSHRAGTEAFF.

Concerning this clone: Different DNA sequences within this sample yield the same CDR3. The CDR3 DNA follows: TGTGCCAGCAGCTTAGAAGGCGGGAATCAGCCCCAGCATTTT. This encodes CASSLEGGNQPQHF. This sequence joins TRBV7-2 and TRBJ1-5, with D hard to call. The CDR3 contains 14 residues. Germline V gene lookup returns CDR1 SGHTA and CDR2 FQGNSA. V lost 1 base and J lost 4, with 8 bases in between.

V and J are TRBV3-1 (or the pseudogene TRBV3-2) and TRBJ2-4; TRBD2 is a possible D gene (6 bases). V shed 5 bases and J shed 1 base, with 6 bases lying between them. This CDR3 comprises 13 residues. Per the germline V gene, CDR1 is LGHDT and CDR2 is YNNKEL (reference sequence). This CDR3 is CASSGGAKNIQYF. The DNA for the CDR3 is TGTGCCAGCAGCGGGGGGGCCAAAAACATTCAGTACTTC.

The chain joins TRBV4-2 to TRBJ2-5, with 13 bases aligning to TRBD2. CDR3 size: 17 residues. The germline V gene has CDR1 LGHNA and CDR2 YNFKEQ. The trim removed 4 bases at V and 2 bases at J, leaving 7 bases unmatched. CDR3 nucleotides: TGTGCCAGCAGCCCTAAAACTAGCGGGGGGGGACAAGAGACCCAGTACTTC. Its translation: CASSPKTSGGGQETQYF.

This clone came up once. This rearrangement joins TRBV2 to TRBJ1-2; TRBD1 matches 8 bases. Germline-derived CDR1 and CDR2 are SNHLY and FYNNEI. There are 13 residues in the CDR3. V lost 3 bases, J lost 6 bases, and 3 bases stayed unmatched. The DNA for the CDR3 is TGTGCCAGCAGTGACCAGGGGGCGGATGGCTACACCTTC. Translation gives CASSDQGADGYTF.

The chain employs TRBV25-1 and TRBJ2-1; 9 positions match TRBD2. Germline CDR1 is MGHDK and CDR2 is SYGVNS. V gave up 11 bases and J gave up 8 bases; unmatched junction bases: 10. The CDR3 is 13 residues long. The CDR3 region has the DNA TGTGCCTGCGGCAGGCGGGGGGGCTATGAGCAGTTCTTC. It yields the protein CACGRRGGYEQFF.

This chain uses TRBV2 with TRBJ2-2; perhaps TRBD2 as D (6 bases). V lost 1 base and J lost 10, with 10 bases in between. Germline V gene data show CDR1 as SNHLY and CDR2 as FYNNEI. This CDR3 region has 13 residues. The CDR3 loop reads CASSEVGLPELFF. In nucleotides, the CDR3 is TGTGCCAGCAGTGAAGTGGGACTTCCGGAGCTGTTTTTT.

Only one count was recorded for this clone. The V call is TRBV18, the J call TRBJ1-1; D is perhaps TRBD1 (6 bases). Germline lookup yields CDR1 KGHSH and CDR2 LQKENI. V lost 6 bases and J lost 3, with 11 bases in between. This CDR3 is built from 13 residues. The CDR3 coding sequence is TGTGCCAGCTCCCGCAACAGGGACACTGAAGCTTTCTTT. Translation gives CASSRNRDTEAFF.